Given below is one T cell receptor beta chain in context. Antigen: not known. The data were obtained in a study of Ad26.COV2.S vaccination and SARS-CoV-2 variants. The table came from immunoSEQ multiplex PCR; TCRdb's copy has only in-frame clones and leaves some out. The table includes about 350,000 clones, about 90% detected once. Trimming shortened V by 6 bases and J by 5 bases, and 19 bases separated the two germline ends. Germline V lookup: CDR1 LGHNT, CDR2 FRNRAP. The CDR3 totals 15 residues. Findings of the study overall: Vaccinated individuals (as opposed to placebo recipients) had higher spike-specific TCR breadth. Reported post-vaccination CD8+ and CD4+ T cell responses to spike showed substantial breadth. For non-spike TCRs, breadth in vaccine recipients resembled that in placebo recipients. It is possible that the TCR breadth and depth analyses underestimated the total T cell responses.

The chain couples TRBV12-5 to TRBJ1-1; maybe TRBD1 (6 bases). The TCR comes from a human donor who had recovered from COVID-19. The sample consisted of peripheral blood, taken after recovery from COVID-19. Here the CDR3 reads CASGPFGGRGTEAFF. The CDR3, as DNA: TGTGCTAGTGGCCCTTTTGGGGGGCGAGGGACTGAAGCTTTCTTT.